This TCR beta chain appears in the sequencing data of a study of T cell responses to AZD1222 COVID-19 vaccine. Generated by immunoSEQ multiplex PCR, the TCRdb table keeps only in-frame clones and is missing some. The sample yields around 150,000 clones, just over 90% seen once. On this clone: What it binds is not known.

Whole-study findings and limits: In all cases, repertoires were sampled only after the peak T cell response. Possibly, clonal diversity was underestimated; donors were largely white British and included more females.

The sequence derives from an adult in good health. The specimen was peripheral blood, collected on day 0 of AZD1222 vaccination.

CDR3 sequence reads: CASSNSEQGFGQPQHF. Here the CDR3 DNA reads TGTGCCAGCAGCAATTCGGAACAGGGCTTCGGGCAGCCCCAGCATTTT. The chain recombines TRBV7-9 with TRBJ1-5, with a possible D match to TRBD1 (6 bases). The CDR3 extends over 16 amino acids. Looked up from germline, CDR1 is SEHNR and CDR2 is FQNEAQ (reference sequence). The ends were cut back, 5 bases at V and 7 bases at J, with 21 bases in the middle.